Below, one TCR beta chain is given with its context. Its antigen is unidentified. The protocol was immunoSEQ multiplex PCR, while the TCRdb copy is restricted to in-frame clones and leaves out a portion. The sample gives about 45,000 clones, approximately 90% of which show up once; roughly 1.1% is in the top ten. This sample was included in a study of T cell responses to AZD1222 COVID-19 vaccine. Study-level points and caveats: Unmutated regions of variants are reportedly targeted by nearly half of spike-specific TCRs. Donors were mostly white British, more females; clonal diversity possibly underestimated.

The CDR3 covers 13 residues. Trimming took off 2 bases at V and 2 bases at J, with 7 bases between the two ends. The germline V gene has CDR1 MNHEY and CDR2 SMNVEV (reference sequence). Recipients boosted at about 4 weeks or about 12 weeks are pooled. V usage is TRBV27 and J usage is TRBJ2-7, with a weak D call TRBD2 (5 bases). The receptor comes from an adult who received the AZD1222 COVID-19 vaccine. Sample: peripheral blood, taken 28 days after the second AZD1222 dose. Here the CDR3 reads CASSLRTPYEQYF. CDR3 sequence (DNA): TGTGCCAGCAGTTTACGGACTCCCTACGAGCAGTACTTC.